This TCR beta chain was sequenced for a study of blood T cells in healthy people across ages. Across the study: Template switching caught about one barcoded beta molecule for each two T cells.

Study outcomes and limitations: Age showed a roughly linear inverse relationship with TCR beta diversity per million T cells. Donor CMV status was unknown, possibly confounding expanded clonotype changes.

V was trimmed by 3 bases and J by 1 base, leaving 8 bases between them. The CDR3 runs to 14 residues. CDR1 and CDR2 (germline): MNHEY, SMNVEV (reference sequence). This clonotype was detected many times. The antigen is unknown. With a J-beta primer mix and a sample-barcoded 5' primer, a second PCR ran 7 to 11 cycles. Researchers report that each sample yielded at least 3 million CDR3-containing paired-end reads. TCRdb re-derived calls from the 5' RACE reads in MiXCR, one entry per CDR3 protein. This sample yields 630,000 or so distinct CDR3 sequences, of which about 30% are seen a single time; 15% to 19% belongs to the top ten.

The genes are TRBV27 and TRBJ2-3; no firm D call. Source material: blood. The origin of this receptor is a woman older than 75 in good health. CDR3 coding DNA: TGTGCCAGCAGTTTTCGGTACGGCACAGATACGCAGTATTTT. Its translation: CASSFRYGTDTQYF.